Below, one T cell receptor beta chain is given with its context. This CDR3 spans 14 amino acids. Trimming removed 5 bases from V and 7 bases from J, with 18 bases in between. CDR1 MNHEY and CDR2 SVGEGT come from the germline V gene. The record originates from a study of Ad26.COV2.S vaccination and SARS-CoV-2 variants. Study context: Donor was assigned to the Ad26.COV2.S arm of trial COV1001. Doses of Ad26.COV2.S were injected into muscle once or twice, 56 days apart.

The protocol was immunoSEQ multiplex PCR, while the TCRdb copy is restricted to in-frame clones and leaves out a portion. This table holds over 350,000 clones, 75% to 90% found once. Treatment described: roughly 18 received Ad26.COV2.S at low or high dose, single or two shots; roughly 5 received placebo; per-sample allocation not given. The study sampled participants on day 63 after the first vaccine or placebo injection. The chain has TRBV6-2 or TRBV6-3 and TRBJ2-7, with D perhaps given as TRBD1 or TRBD2 (6 bases each). This sequence was found in a person aged 18-65 years who received the Ad26.COV2.S COVID-19 vaccine or a placebo. Sequences were derived from peripheral blood, sampled in a trial of Ad26.COV2.S vaccine versus placebo. CDR3 amino acids: CASSKGEGGMEQYF. Here the CDR3 DNA reads TGTGCCAGCAGTAAAGGAGAGGGGGGTATGGAGCAGTACTTC.